The 11 T cell receptor beta chains reported below all come from one sample, sequenced in a study of blood T cell repertoires in COVID-19. The data were produced by immunoSEQ multiplex PCR, yet TCRdb's version contains in-frame clones alone and is incomplete. The profile covers fewer than 350,000 clones, with 86% appearing a single time and less than 15% taken by the ten largest. The source material was peripheral blood. The receptors stem from a woman under 40 with COVID-19, enrolled during active disease.

The chain is built from TRBV7-2 and TRBJ2-5; D is possibly TRBD2 (5 bases). This CDR3 spans 16 amino acids. CDR1 and CDR2 from the germline V gene are SGHTA and FQGNSA. V lost 5 bases to trimming and J lost 2 bases, with 18 bases between them. CDR3 region: CASSPGSGLSQETQYF. As DNA, the CDR3 is TGTGCCAGCAGCCCAGGTTCCGGACTTTCACAAGAGACCCAGTACTTC.

This clone was picked up one time. The same CDR3 is also encoded by other DNA sequences in this sample. This chain joins TRBV6-1 and TRBJ2-5, with no clear D. Trimming took off 3 bases at V and 4 bases at J, with 6 bases between the two ends. CDR1 and CDR2 (germline): MNHNS, SASEGT. This CDR3 has 12 residues. In DNA, the CDR3 is TGTGCCAGCAGTGATAGAGGAGAGACCCAGTACTTC. Its protein product is CASSDRGETQYF.

The chain combines TRBV6-6 with TRBJ2-7, with 9 positions matching TRBD1. The V gene end was trimmed by 5 bases and the J gene end by 1 base; junction bases not matched to a gene: 15. The CDR3 is made up of 18 amino acids. Germline V gene lookup returns CDR1 MNHNY and CDR2 SVGAGI (reference sequence). CDR3 protein: CASSHPTKTGGVSYEQYF. CDR3 in DNA: TGTGCCAGCAGTCATCCTACCAAAACAGGGGGCGTATCCTACGAGCAGTACTTC.

The rearrangement uses TRBV30 and TRBJ2-5; D ambiguous. V was shortened by 4 bases and J by 0 bases, with 6 bases between the two germline ends. Germline loops: CDR1 GTSNPN, CDR2 SVGIG (reference sequence). The CDR3 has 12 amino acids. The CDR3 nucleotides are TGTGCCTGGACCCAATACCAAGAGACCCAGTACTTC. It specifies CAWTQYQETQYF.

The rearrangement joins TRBV9 to TRBJ1-2; 9 bases are a match to TRBD1. V lost 3 bases, J lost 4 bases, and 4 bases stayed unmatched. Germline values: CDR1 SGDLS, CDR2 YYNGEE. The CDR3 consists of 14 residues. CDR3 sequence: CASSEGQGFYGYTF. The CDR3, as DNA: TGTGCCAGCAGCGAGGGACAGGGATTCTATGGCTACACCTTC.

This chain joins TRBV10-2 and TRBJ1-6, with a tentative D call TRBD1 (5 bases). V was clipped by 6 bases and J by 9 bases, with 15 bases between them. Germline-derived CDR1 and CDR2 are WSHSY and SAAADI. This CDR3 is 14 amino acids long. The CDR3 is CASSTGPGLSPLHF. CDR3 nucleotide sequence: TGCGCCAGCAGCACGGGGCCGGGACTTTCACCCCTCCACTTT.

This clone was detected only once. J is TRBJ2-6 and V is TRBV19, with a tentative D call TRBD1 (6 bases). Germline CDR1 reads LNHDA; CDR2 reads SQIVND (reference sequence). CDR3 length: 14 residues. The germline V and J ends were trimmed by 7 bases and 3 bases, with 10 bases remaining between them. The DNA for the CDR3 is TGTGCCAGTAACGCAGGGGTTGGGGCCAACGTCCTGACTTTC. It yields the protein CASNAGVGANVLTF.

The chain employs TRBV11-2 and TRBJ1-1; 9 bases agree with TRBD1. Germline V CDR1 and CDR2: SGHAT, FQNNGV. This CDR3 region has 16 residues. With 10 bases clipped from V and 4 bases from J, the junction kept 16 bases outside the gene matches. The CDR3 is CATLSRDRVIGTEAFF. As DNA, the CDR3 is TGTGCCACCCTCTCCCGGGACAGGGTAATAGGCACTGAAGCTTTCTTT.

This chain uses TRBV3-1 (or the pseudogene TRBV3-2) with TRBJ2-1; D possibly corresponds to TRBD2 (5 bases). Trimming took off 5 bases at V and 7 bases at J, with 12 bases between the two ends. Germline values: CDR1 LGHDT, CDR2 YNNKEL (reference sequence). This CDR3 has 13 residues. CDR3 sequence (DNA): TGTGCCAGCAGCTTAAATGCGGGTAATGAGCAGTTCTTC. It yields the protein CASSLNAGNEQFF.

A single count supports this clone. This chain links TRBV6-1 with TRBJ1-2; 8 nucleotides agree with TRBD1. Germline trimming cut 2 bases from V and 6 bases from J; bases unmatched to any gene: 5. Germline V gives CDR1 MNHNS, CDR2 SASEGT. The CDR3 has 14 residues. The DNA for the CDR3 is TGTGCCAGCAGTGAAAGACAGGGGAGGGATGGCTACACCTTC. The encoded protein is CASSERQGRDGYTF.

The genes are TRBV2 and TRBJ2-1; D may be TRBD2 (7 bases). Germline V gene lookup returns CDR1 SNHLY and CDR2 FYNNEI. V shed 8 bases and J shed 10 bases, with 21 bases lying between them. The CDR3 sequence is 14 residues long. This CDR3 is CASGGASFTREQFF. CDR3 nucleotide sequence: TGTGCCAGCGGGGGGGCCTCTTTTACCCGGGAGCAGTTCTTC.